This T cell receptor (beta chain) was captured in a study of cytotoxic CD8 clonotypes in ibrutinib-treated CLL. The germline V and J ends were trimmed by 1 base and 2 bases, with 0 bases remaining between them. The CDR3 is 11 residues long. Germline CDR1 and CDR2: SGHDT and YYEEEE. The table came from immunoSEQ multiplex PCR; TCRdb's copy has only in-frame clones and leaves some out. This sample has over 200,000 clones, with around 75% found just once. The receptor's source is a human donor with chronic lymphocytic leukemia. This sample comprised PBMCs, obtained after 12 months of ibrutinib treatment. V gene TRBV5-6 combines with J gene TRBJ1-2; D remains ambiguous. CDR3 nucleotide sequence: TGTGCCAGCAGCTTGAACTATGGCTACACCTTC. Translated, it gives CASSLNYGYTF.